Listed below are T cell receptor beta chains from one sample, sequenced in a study of naive and memory T cell subsets. MiXCR, applied by TCRdb to the UMI-ligation and nested PCR reads, yields one record per CDR3 protein. The sample lists tens of thousands of distinct CDR3 sequences, around 9% seen once, with approximately 1.1% in the top ten. The sample comprised naive CD8+ T cells from blood. The source is a human donor in good health. Each CDR3 is given without its conserved first and last residue.

>TRBJ2-3|TRBV6-2/TRBV6-3
ASAADTQY
>TRBJ1-5|TRBV20-1
SARPGGSQPQH
>TRBJ2-6|TRBV11-2
ASSLVPGSISGANVLT
>TRBJ1-5|TRBV29-1
SVRDRDSYNQPQH
>TRBJ2-2|TRBV13
ASSGQGAPGELF
>TRBJ2-3|TRBV27
ASSLSGGRGTDTQY
>TRBJ1-1|TRBV9
ASGGATEAF
>TRBJ2-2|TRBV20-1
SAGRNRYTGELF
>TRBJ1-1|TRBV28
ASRSGQGGPGAF
>TRBJ2-7|TRBV2
ASTETLAGGYEQY
>TRBJ2-1|TRBV9
ASSASGSSYNEQF
>TRBJ2-2|TRBV5-6
ASSHGRRGTAGELF
>TRBJ2-5|TRBV10-1
ASPRTSGRKETQY
>TRBJ2-7|TRBV20-1
SASWHSYEQYFGPY
>TRBJ2-3|TRBV4-3
ASSQVGAGGTQY
>TRBJ2-3|TRBV20-1
SAGDSTQPGLAADTQY
>TRBJ2-1|TRBV18
ASSPDSNEQF
>TRBJ1-1|TRBV29-1
SVVLDGGNTEAF
>TRBJ1-4|TRBV6-5
ASSRSPRADEKLF
>TRBJ2-1|TRBV27
ASSSGPSYNEQF
>TRBJ2-7|TRBV25-1
ASNGTGDNYEQY
>TRBJ2-6|TRBV20-1
SAPMGGFGANVLT
>TRBJ1-5|TRBV4-3
ASSQDRQGNQPQH
>TRBJ1-6|TRBV7-6
ASSLDRSDNSPLH
>TRBJ2-7|TRBV14
ASSQDVWGPYEQY
>TRBJ1-6|TRBV20-1
SARDHLTTGVTSPLH
>TRBJ2-3|TRBV30
AWQLGQTHTDTQY
>TRBJ2-1|TRBV9
ASSPDRVDMDEQF